This T cell receptor beta chain was profiled in a study of siplizumab effects on memory and regulatory T cells. The V gene lost 0 bases and the J gene lost 4 bases, with 20 bases spanning the gap. The CDR3 extends over 18 amino acids. Per germline, CDR1 SGDLS and CDR2 YYNGEE. Some clones are missing from TCRdb's copy, which holds only in-frame ones; the method was immunoSEQ multiplex PCR. Here the sample spans some 100,000 clones, 80% to 95% being singletons. The chain employs TRBV9 and TRBJ1-3; D is perhaps TRBD1 (5 bases). This TCR was sampled from a human donor in good health. Sequenced material: CD8+ T cells sorted from blood. The CDR3 coding sequence is TGTGCCAGCAGCGTAGGAAAGGGTCCCCGGGACCTAGGAAACACCATATATTTT. Its translation: CASSVGKGPRDLGNTIYF.